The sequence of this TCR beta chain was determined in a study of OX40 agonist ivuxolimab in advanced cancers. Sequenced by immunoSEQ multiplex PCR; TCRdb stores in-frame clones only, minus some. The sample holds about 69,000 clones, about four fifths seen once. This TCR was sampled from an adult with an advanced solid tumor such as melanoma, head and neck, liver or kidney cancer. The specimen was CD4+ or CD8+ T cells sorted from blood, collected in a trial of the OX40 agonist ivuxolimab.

Here the CDR3 reads CASSRGGSPSFF. The DNA for the CDR3 is TGTGCCAGCAGCCGCGGGGGCTCACCCAGTTTTTTT. V gene TRBV5-5 combines with J gene TRBJ2-2; TRBD2 is a possible D gene (7 bases). Trimming removed 4 bases from V and 17 bases from J, with 18 bases in between. The germline V gene has CDR1 SGHKS and CDR2 YYEKEE (reference sequence). CDR3 length: 12 amino acids. The full variable domain, its missing parts supplied by reference TRBV5-5 and TRBJ2-2, is DAGVTQSPTHLIKTRGQQVTLRCSPISGHKSVSWYQQVLGQGPQFIFQYYEKEERGRGNFPDRFSARQFPNYSSELNVNALLLGDSALYLCASSRGGSPSFFGEGSRLTVL.